The present entry profiles one TCR beta chain with its context. The table came from immunoSEQ multiplex PCR; TCRdb's copy has only in-frame clones and leaves some out. Here the sample spans about 1.5 million clones, under 99% being singletons. The CDR3 has 16 residues. J gave up 0 bases and V 0 bases, and 2 bases lay outside the gene matches. Germline V gene lookup returns CDR1 KGHSH and CDR2 LQKENI. This entry comes from a study of shared clonotypes between healthy human individuals. The sequencing input was naive CD4+ T cells sorted from blood. Subset denoted: CD45RA+ positively selected. The chain uses TRBV18 and TRBJ2-3; 8 bases are a match to TRBD1. The receptor was derived from a man between 25 and 39 years old in good health. The CDR3 reads CASSPPTGASTDTQYF. In DNA, the CDR3 is TGTGCCAGCTCACCACCGACAGGGGCTAGCACAGATACGCAGTATTTT. Combining the CDR3 with reference TRBV18 and TRBJ2-3 gives the whole variable domain NAGVMQNPRHLVRRRGQEARLRCSPMKGHSHVYWYRQLPEEGLKFMVYLQKENIIDESGMPKERFSAEFPKEGPSILRIQQVVRGDSAAYFCASSPPTGASTDTQYFGPGTRLTVL.